The sample holds a few counts of the clone carrying this T cell receptor (beta chain). Via MiXCR, TCRdb re-called the RT-PCR reads, giving one row per CDR3 protein. Among about 410,000 distinct CDR3 sequences listed, more than 15% were seen once. The sample originates from a study of patients and donors after allogeneic stem cell transplantation. The CDR3 runs 13 residues. The germline V gene has CDR1 MNHEY and CDR2 SVGAGI. V was shortened by 4 bases and J by 8 bases, with 14 bases between the two germline ends. The chain uses TRBV6-5 and TRBJ1-1, with D possibly being TRBD1 (6 bases). The sequence came from a human donor who was either an allogeneic HSCT recipient or a stem cell or donor lymphocyte infusion donor (not recorded which). It is not recorded whose cells these are; they may come from a transplant donor. Specimen: blood, either unsorted or a sorted T cell fraction (not recorded which). The CDR3 is CASSLWGPLEAFF. CDR3 in DNA: TGTGCCAGCAGTTTATGGGGGCCACTAGAAGCTTTCTTT.